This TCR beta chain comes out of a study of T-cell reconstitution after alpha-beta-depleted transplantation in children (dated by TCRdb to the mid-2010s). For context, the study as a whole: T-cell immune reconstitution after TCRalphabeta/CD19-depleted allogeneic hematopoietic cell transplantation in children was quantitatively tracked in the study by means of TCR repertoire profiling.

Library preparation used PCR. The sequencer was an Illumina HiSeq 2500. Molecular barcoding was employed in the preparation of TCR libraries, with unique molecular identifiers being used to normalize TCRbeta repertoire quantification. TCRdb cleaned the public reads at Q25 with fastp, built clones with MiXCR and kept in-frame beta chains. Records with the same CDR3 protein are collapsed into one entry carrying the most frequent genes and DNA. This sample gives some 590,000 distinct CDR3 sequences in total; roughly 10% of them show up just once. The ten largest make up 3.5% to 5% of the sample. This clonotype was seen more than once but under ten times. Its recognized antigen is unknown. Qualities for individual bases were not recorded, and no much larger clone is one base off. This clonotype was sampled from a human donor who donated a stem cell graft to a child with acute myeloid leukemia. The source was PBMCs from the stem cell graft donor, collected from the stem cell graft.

The CDR3 here reads CATSDRGGRSTEAFF. The DNA sequence is TGTGCCACCAGTGACCGAGGGGGCCGGAGCACTGAAGCTTTCTTT. The rearrangement joined TRBV24-1 to TRBJ1-1, and TRBD1 matches 7 of the central bases. Trimming leaves V shorter by 4 bases and J shorter by 4 bases, with the junction holding 8 bases beyond the gene matches. As encoded in the germline V gene, CDR1 is KGHDR while CDR2 is SFDVKD. The CDR3, from cysteine to phenylalanine, totals 15 residues. Only the CDR3 region is kept as DNA, spanning 45 bases read in frame from base 1.